The clone carrying this TCR beta chain turned up a few times. What it recognizes is unknown. The data were obtained in a study of cytomegalovirus exposure and HLA in healthy donors. Libraries were prepared by immunoSEQ multiplex PCR; TCRdb keeps only in-frame clonotypes and omits some of them. The sample consists of some 200,000 clones, roughly 86% of them appearing once. General study points: In vitro checks showed that a few CMV-associated chains really do target CMV antigens. TCR beta chains numbering more than 150 were designated cytomegalovirus-associated.

Separate from the approximately 700-subject first cohort was the approximately 120-subject validation cohort, to which the donors belonged. The CDR3 has 14 amino acids. The V gene lost 3 bases and the J gene lost 3 bases, with 11 bases spanning the gap. CDR1 is LNHDA and CDR2 is SQIVND in the germline V gene (reference sequence). The TCR originated in a man under 40 in good health and CMV-seropositive. V gene TRBV19 combines with J gene TRBJ1-2, with D unclear. Input material: PBMCs. The CDR3 reads CASSIEVIDYGYTF. The DNA of the CDR3 is TGTGCCAGTAGTATCGAGGTAATCGACTATGGCTACACCTTC. The full variable domain, its missing parts supplied by reference TRBV19 and TRBJ1-2, is DGGITQSPKYLFRKEGQNVTLSCEQNLNHDAMYWYRQDPGQGLRLIYYSQIVNDFQKGDIAEGYSVSREKKESFPLTVTSAQKNPTAFYLCASSIEVIDYGYTFGSGTRLTVV.